Shown below are 30 T cell receptor beta chains from a single sample sequenced in a study of PD-1 blockade in classical Hodgkin lymphoma. Each patient relapsed following autologous stem cell transplantation, and prior brentuximab vedotin exposure differed. Using magnetic negative selection, the CD4+ T cells were separated out of thawed PBMCs. Method: immunoSEQ multiplex PCR; TCRdb's copy keeps in-frame clones and lacks some. The sample has over 8,500 clones, roughly four fifths seen once. Specimen: CD4+ T cells from blood, collected at baseline. The receptors stem from a human donor with classical Hodgkin lymphoma.

The rearrangement joins TRBV4-1 to TRBJ1-2; D unclear. The germline gives CDR1 MGHRA, CDR2 YSYEKL. V was trimmed by 0 bases and J by 0 bases, leaving 11 bases between them. The CDR3 has 16 residues. CDR3 nucleotide sequence: TGCGCCAGCAGCCAAGATCGAGTCTCAGCTAACTATGGCTACACCTTC. Protein sequence: CASSQDRVSANYGYTF.

Only one count was recorded for this clone. This chain uses TRBV5-1 with TRBJ1-1; 7 nucleotides align to TRBD1. In germline, CDR1 is SGHRS, CDR2 YFSETQ. Trimming took 4 bases from V and 0 from J; bases not matched to a gene: 21. The CDR3 spans 20 residues. The chain's CDR3 is CASSRFEGAPFEPMNTEAFF. The CDR3 DNA is TGCGCCAGCAGCAGGTTTGAGGGGGCGCCATTCGAACCAATGAACACTGAAGCTTTCTTT.

The genes are TRBV6-1 and TRBJ2-7; D is perhaps TRBD2 (6 bases). Germline V CDR1 and CDR2: MNHNS, SASEGT. This CDR3 comprises 15 residues. V shed 1 base and J shed 2 bases, with 12 bases lying between them. For the CDR3, the DNA is TGTGCCAGCAGTGAAGAGGTGACTAGGGCCTACGAGCAGTACTTC. Translated, it gives CASSEEVTRAYEQYF.

This chain uses TRBV28 with TRBJ2-2, with 7 positions matching TRBD1. Losses at the gene ends were 6 bases for V and 4 bases for J; bases not matched to a gene: 5. This CDR3 region has 14 residues. The germline V gene has CDR1 MDHEN and CDR2 SYDVKM. This CDR3 is CASRSGQRTGELFF. The CDR3 DNA is TGTGCCAGCAGGTCGGGACAGCGCACCGGGGAGCTGTTTTTT.

The genes are TRBV27 and TRBJ2-5; 9 bases match TRBD1. The J call is doubtful: the DNA matches TRBJ2-7 better. Germline V lookup: CDR1 MNHEY, CDR2 SMNVEV (reference sequence). The CDR3 has 13 amino acids. CDR3 bases: TGTGCCAGCAGGCGACAGGGGGGCTACGAGCAGTACTTC. Amino acid sequence: CASRRQGGYEQYF.

J is TRBJ2-1 and V is TRBV6-5; TRBD2 matches at 11 bases. The CDR3 extends over 14 amino acids. CDR1 MNHEY and CDR2 SVGAGI come from the germline V gene. The CDR3 sequence: CATKTSGMRNEQFF. The CDR3 region has the DNA TGTGCGACCAAGACTAGCGGGATGAGGAATGAGCAGTTCTTC.

The rearrangement links TRBV19 to TRBJ2-7; the match to TRBD2 covers 9 bases. Germline lookup yields CDR1 LNHDA and CDR2 SQIVND (reference sequence). The J segment lost 2 bases and the V segment lost 6 bases, leaving 8 bases of the junction unmatched. There are 15 residues in the CDR3. CDR3 in DNA: TGTGCCAGTAGCCAGAGACTAGCGGATACCTACGAGCAGTACTTC. Encoded protein: CASSQRLADTYEQYF.

The chain has TRBV7-9 and TRBJ2-1; TRBD1 agrees at 7 bases. V lost 5 bases, J lost 6 bases, and 16 bases stayed unmatched. This CDR3 is 17 amino acids long. From germline, CDR1 is SEHNR and CDR2 FQNEAQ (reference sequence). CDR3 in DNA: TGTGCCAGCAGCACCTATCGGGACAGACGAAAGTTCAATGAGCAGTTCTTC. As protein: CASSTYRDRRKFNEQFF.

The chain combines TRBV4-1 with TRBJ2-5; 7 bases align to TRBD2. The ends lost 1 base at V and 5 bases at J; junction bases unmatched: 4. The CDR3 is 14 amino acids. CDR1 and CDR2 from the germline V gene are MGHRA and YSYEKL. CDR3 loop: CASSQAGGRETQYF. The CDR3 DNA is TGCGCCAGCAGCCAAGCGGGAGGAAGGGAGACCCAGTACTTC.

This clone occurred a few times. The chain recombines TRBV6-6 with TRBJ2-3, with D maybe TRBD1 (6 bases). The germline CDR1 and CDR2 sequences are MNHNY and SVGAGI (reference sequence). The length of the CDR3 is 13 residues. V lost 6 bases to trimming and J lost 6 bases, with 13 bases between them. In DNA form, the CDR3 reads TGTGCCAGCAGGGAACAGGGTTCGGATACGCAGTATTTT. It codes for CASREQGSDTQYF.

This clone was seen only once. J is TRBJ2-3 and V is TRBV6-6; D is possibly TRBD1 or TRBD2 (5 bases each). Trimming removed 0 bases at V and 2 bases at J, with 12 bases between. The CDR3 is made up of 16 amino acids. Germline CDR1 MNHNY, CDR2 SVGAGI (reference sequence). CDR3 coding DNA: TGTGCCAGCAGTTACTCGAGGGGCGTTTCCACAGATACGCAGTATTTT. This encodes CASSYSRGVSTDTQYF.

The rearrangement uses TRBV7-8 and TRBJ2-3; D call uncertain. The CDR3 is 12 residues long. Trimming removed 1 base from V and 4 bases from J, with 3 bases in between. Germline V lookup: CDR1 SGHVS, CDR2 FQNEAQ. In DNA, the CDR3 is TGTGCCAGCAGCTTAGTCCCAGATACGCAGTATTTT. Encoded protein: CASSLVPDTQYF.

The chain links TRBV6-1 to TRBJ2-1; 8 nucleotides agree with TRBD1. This CDR3 spans 12 amino acids. Germline V gives CDR1 MNHNS, CDR2 SASEGT. The V segment lost 2 bases and the J segment 11 bases; nucleotides outside the gene matches: 2. The CDR3 DNA reads as TGTGCCAGCAGTGAACAGGGGGCTAAGCAGTTCTTC. Protein product: CASSEQGAKQFF.

Only a few counts were recorded for this clone. V gene TRBV7-9 combines with J gene TRBJ2-3; 8 nucleotides line up with TRBD2. V shed 5 bases, J shed 0 bases, and the junction held 7 bases outside the gene matches. The length of the CDR3 is 16 residues. The germline V gene has CDR1 SEHNR and CDR2 FQNEAQ (reference sequence). CDR3 sequence: CASSRGLAASTDTQYF. The CDR3 bases are TGTGCCAGCAGCCGCGGACTAGCAGCTAGCACAGATACGCAGTATTTT.

The J gene is TRBJ2-7, the V gene TRBV7-8; D gene ambiguous. Germline V gene sequence: CDR1 SGHVS, CDR2 FQNEAQ. Trimming pared 1 base from V and 3 bases from J, leaving 7 bases between. This CDR3 comprises 13 residues. For the CDR3, the DNA is TGTGCCAGCAGCTTAGGACGTTTCTACGAGCAGTACTTC. Amino acids: CASSLGRFYEQYF.

The genes are TRBV28 and TRBJ2-5; D not resolved. The CDR3 length is 15 residues. Trimming removed 4 bases at V and 1 base at J, with 13 bases between. CDR1 MDHEN and CDR2 SYDVKM come from the germline V gene. The CDR3 DNA sequence: TGTGCCAGCAGTTCCCCCTACGGGCTCCAAGAGACCCAGTACTTC. Translation: CASSSPYGLQETQYF.

This chain connects TRBV19 to TRBJ2-2, with 11 bases lining up with TRBD1. This CDR3 spans 15 amino acids. Looked up from germline, CDR1 is LNHDA and CDR2 is SQIVND (reference sequence). V shed 3 bases and J 7 bases; nucleotides not matched to a gene: 4. The CDR3 protein is CASSIGQGAGGELFF. The CDR3 nucleotides read TGTGCCAGTAGTATTGGACAGGGGGCGGGCGGGGAGCTGTTTTTT.

This chain links TRBV7-2 with TRBJ1-5; D remains unclear. The germline V gene encodes CDR1 SGHTA and CDR2 FQGNSA. Trimming removed 3 bases from V and 7 bases from J, with 13 bases in between. This CDR3 is 14 amino acids long. The CDR3 DNA reads TGTGCCAGCAGCTTCGGGTTGAGCCCCCAGCCCCAGCATTTT. Its protein is CASSFGLSPQPQHF.

The rearrangement uses TRBV7-2 and TRBJ2-7; 8 bases fit TRBD2. This CDR3 is 17 amino acids long. Germline V gene data show CDR1 as SGHTA and CDR2 as FQGNSA. Unmatched junction bases numbered 13, after V lost 2 bases and J lost 4 bases. CDR3 DNA: TGTGCCAGCAGCTTAAGCAGCGGGAGCGGTAGTTCATACGAGCAGTACTTC. Protein sequence: CASSLSSGSGSSYEQYF.

V gene TRBV29-1 combines with J gene TRBJ2-7; D perhaps matches TRBD1 (5 bases). Per the germline V gene, CDR1 is SQVTM and CDR2 is ANQGSEA. The CDR3 has 14 residues. Trimming shortened V by 3 bases and J by 1 base, and 13 bases separated the two germline ends. CDR3 region: CSVELQGGSYEQYF. The CDR3 region has the DNA TGCAGCGTTGAGTTGCAGGGTGGATCCTACGAGCAGTACTTC.

The chain combines TRBV11-1 with TRBJ2-2, with D hard to call. The V end lost 5 bases, the J end lost 7 bases, and 11 bases lay between the germline ends. Germline CDR1 reads SGHAT; CDR2 reads FQDESV (reference sequence). The CDR3 has 13 amino acids. The CDR3 region has the DNA TGTGCCAGCAGCCCGGTATGGGGCGGGGAGCTGTTTTTT. Encoded protein: CASSPVWGGELFF.

The CDR3 DNA sequence: TGCGCCAGCAGCATAGCGACCCGCCCTGGGGAGCTGTTTTTT. Translation: CASSIATRPGELFF. This chain uses TRBV5-1 with TRBJ2-2; possibly TRBD2 for D (5 bases). The CDR3 length is 14 residues. Germline values: CDR1 SGHRS, CDR2 YFSETQ. The V and J ends lost 4 bases and 8 bases respectively, with 15 bases between them.

Comments on this clone: The junction and the germline gene differ at one end; a read error may be behind it. The chain combines TRBV7-3 with TRBJ1-1, with a weak D call TRBD1 (5 bases). There are 15 residues in the CDR3. Germline CDR1 reads SGHTA; CDR2 reads FQGTGA. The chain's CDR3 is CASSPVGTVNIEAFF. The CDR3 coding sequence is TGTGCCAGCAGCCCCGTAGGGACCGTCAACATTGAAGCTTTCTTT.

The rearrangement joins TRBV19 to TRBJ2-7; 7 bases fit TRBD1. CDR1 and CDR2 (germline): LNHDA, SQIVND (reference sequence). The CDR3 consists of 14 residues. V lost 4 bases and J lost 3; bases outside the gene matches: 6. As DNA, the CDR3 is TGTGCCAGTAGTAACCTGGGACAGAACTACGAGCAGTACTTC. It codes for CASSNLGQNYEQYF.

The chain recombines TRBV5-1 with TRBJ2-7; a possible D gene is TRBD2 (6 bases). The CDR3 consists of 14 residues. The germline V gene has CDR1 SGHRS and CDR2 YFSETQ. The V end lost 3 bases, the J end lost 4 bases, and 14 bases lay between the germline ends. This chain's CDR3 is CASSSLGGRYEQYF. CDR3 bases: TGCGCCAGCAGCTCCCTGGGGGGTAGGTACGAGCAGTACTTC.

The V call is TRBV10-3, the J call TRBJ1-6; D is unclear. The V end lost 3 bases, the J end lost 7 bases, and 19 bases lay between the germline ends. Germline V gene sequence: CDR1 ENHRY, CDR2 SYGVKD. The CDR3 sequence is 17 residues long. Here the CDR3 DNA reads TGTGCCATCAGTGACCACGTTGGGCAGGTCCTAAATTCACCCCTCCACTTT. Translation: CAISDHVGQVLNSPLHF.

The gene calls are TRBV6-1 and TRBJ2-5; 9 bases match TRBD2. CDR3 length: 15 residues. J was trimmed by 2 bases and V by 8 bases; bases with no gene match: 9. Looked up from germline, CDR1 is MNHNS and CDR2 is SASEGT. CDR3 loop: CASERLAALQETQYF. The CDR3, as DNA: TGTGCCAGCGAGAGACTAGCGGCCCTTCAAGAGACCCAGTACTTC.

J is TRBJ1-3 and V is TRBV6-5, with D unresolved. This CDR3 is built from 12 residues. V gave up 7 bases and J gave up 4 bases, with 8 bases separating them. The V gene's germline CDR1 is MNHEY and CDR2 SVGAGI. DNA of the CDR3: TGTGCCAGCACCCAACAGGGAAACACCATATATTTT. This encodes CASTQQGNTIYF.

V gene TRBV18 combines with J gene TRBJ2-5, with no clear D. The CDR3 spans 14 residues. CDR1 KGHSH and CDR2 LQKENI come from the germline V gene. Trimming took 3 bases from V and 5 from J, leaving 13 bases between them. The CDR3 region is CASSPPGGTETQYF. The CDR3, as DNA: TGTGCCAGCTCACCGCCGGGTGGAACGGAGACCCAGTACTTC.

CDR3 protein: CASSFTSGASGTREQYF. The CDR3 nucleotides read TGCGCCAGCAGCTTCACATCGGGGGCTAGCGGGACCCGCGAGCAGTACTTC. The chain carries TRBV5-1 and TRBJ2-7; 9 bases are shared with TRBD2. Unmatched junction bases numbered 15, after V lost 2 bases and J lost 6 bases. This CDR3 spans 17 amino acids. Germline V gives CDR1 SGHRS, CDR2 YFSETQ.